A single sample is the source of the 25 T cell receptor beta chains below, sequenced in a study of blood T cell repertoires in COVID-19 (dated by TCRdb to the early 2020s). Library method: the immunoSEQ multiplex PCR assay. Here the immuneACCESS table is served through TCRdb, limited to in-frame sequences with V and J called. Missing clones are a known gap in these copies; in checked studies unresolved V genes cover under half, and the rest lacks a known reason. Across this sample there are 87,000 or so clones, with 86% seen only once. The ten largest clones represent 20% to 25% of the sample. Sequenced material: peripheral blood. The source is a woman at least 80 years old in a cohort sampled during active or convalescent COVID-19.

The genes are TRBV7-9 and TRBJ2-5; 9 nucleotides align to TRBD1. J was trimmed by 1 base and V by 1 base; bases with no gene match: 1. The CDR3 loop spans 15 amino acids. Germline-derived CDR1 and CDR2 are SEHNR and FQNEAQ (reference sequence). This CDR3 reads CASSLGGQGQETQYF. In nucleotides, the CDR3 is TGTGCCAGCAGCTTAGGGGGACAGGGCCAAGAGACCCAGTACTTC.

The rearrangement uses TRBV5-1 and TRBJ2-1, with D perhaps matching TRBD2 (6 bases). Looked up from germline, CDR1 is SGHRS and CDR2 is YFSETQ. The germline V and J ends were trimmed by 3 bases and 4 bases, with 11 bases remaining between them. This CDR3 region has 14 residues. The CDR3 sequence: CASSYQRAYNEQFF. CDR3 bases: TGCGCCAGCAGCTACCAGCGGGCATACAATGAGCAGTTCTTC.

A remark on this clone: A junction end diverges from the germline sequence, so it may reflect a read error. V gene TRBV5-4 combines with J gene TRBJ2-1, with 7 bases lining up with TRBD1. The CDR3 is made up of 15 amino acids. CDR1 and CDR2 from the germline V gene are SGHNT and YYREEE (reference sequence). The CDR3 region has the DNA TGTGCCAGCAGGTTGGGGCAGGGGGCCTACAATGAGCAGTTCTTC. Translation gives CASRLGQGAYNEQFF.

DNA for the CDR3: TGTGCCAGTATACGGGCTAGCAGGAATGAGCAGTTCTTC. Protein: CASIRASRNEQFF. This chain connects TRBV21-1 to TRBJ2-1; the table gives TRBD2 as D, unverified against the DNA. TRBV21-1 represents a pseudogene. This CDR3 spans 13 amino acids.

This clone was detected only once. The genes are TRBV25-1 and TRBJ1-2; 7 nucleotides agree with TRBD1. CDR1 and CDR2 (germline): MGHDK, SYGVNS. CDR3 length: 14 amino acids. V was pared by 4 bases and J by 1 base, with 3 bases of the junction left unmatched. The CDR3 DNA is TGTGCCAGCAGTGGCACAGGGGTTAACTATGGCTACACCTTC. It translates to CASSGTGVNYGYTF.

This chain joins TRBV11-2 and TRBJ1-2, with D perhaps matching TRBD1 (6 bases). Trimming pared 5 bases from V and 2 bases from J, leaving 15 bases between. The CDR3 loop spans 15 amino acids. Germline-derived CDR1 and CDR2 are SGHAT and FQNNGV. The CDR3 DNA follows: TGTGCCAGCAGCATGGTTAGGACAGTCAACTATGGCTACACCTTC. Translation: CASSMVRTVNYGYTF. The full variable domain, its missing parts supplied by reference TRBV11-2 and TRBJ1-2, is EAGVAQSPRYKIIEKRQSVAFWCNPISGHATLYWYQQILGQGPKLLIQFQNNGVVDDSQLPKDRFSAERLKGVDSTLKIQPAKLEDSAVYLCASSMVRTVNYGYTFGSGTRLTVV.

The chain carries TRBV18 and TRBJ1-2; D remains ambiguous. Germline assignment: CDR1 KGHSH and CDR2 LQKENI. The CDR3 is made up of 13 amino acids. V lost 0 bases and J 8 bases, leaving 10 bases between the germline ends. The CDR3 protein is CASSPPGLGGYTF. CDR3 bases: TGTGCCAGCTCACCACCTGGGCTGGGCGGCTACACCTTC.

The V call is TRBV11-1, the J call TRBJ2-1; TRBD2 might be the D (6 bases). The length of the CDR3 is 16 residues. V was cut by 8 bases and J by 3 bases, with 20 bases left in between. CDR1 is SGHAT, CDR2 FQDESV, per germline (reference sequence). This CDR3 is CASGETPGLRYNEQFF. Here the CDR3 DNA reads TGTGCCAGCGGGGAGACTCCGGGACTCCGCTACAATGAGCAGTTCTTC.

The chain carries TRBV28 and TRBJ1-4; D is possibly TRBD1 (5 bases). V shed 6 bases and J shed 7 bases, with 15 bases lying between them. Germline CDR1 and CDR2: MDHEN and SYDVKM. The CDR3 contains 14 residues. CDR3 nucleotides: TGTGCCAGCAGGGGACTGGGAGGGTCTGAAAAACTGTTTTTT. It is translated as CASRGLGGSEKLFF.

This chain connects TRBV15 to TRBJ2-4; possible D gene TRBD2, 5 bases. The length of the CDR3 is 16 residues. V shed 0 bases and J shed 0 bases, with 9 bases lying between them. The germline gives CDR1 LNHNV, CDR2 YYDKDF (reference sequence). CDR3 loop: CATSRDRGEAKNIQYF. The CDR3 DNA reads TGTGCCACCAGCAGAGATCGGGGAGAAGCCAAAAACATTCAGTACTTC.

This clone is a singleton in its sample. J is TRBJ1-2 and V is TRBV29-1, with 8 bases aligning to TRBD1. The junction had 9 bases not matched to a gene; V was cut back by 6 bases and J by 6 bases. Germline CDR1 is SQVTM and CDR2 is ANQGSEA. This CDR3 region has 13 residues. The CDR3 here is CSVRQGRSDGYTF. CDR3 in DNA: TGCAGCGTCCGACAGGGGAGAAGCGATGGCTACACCTTC.

V usage is TRBV5-1 and J usage is TRBJ2-7, with 9 bases that match TRBD2. CDR1 SGHRS and CDR2 YFSETQ come from the germline V gene. CDR3 size: 16 residues. Germline trimming cut 0 bases from V and 0 bases from J; bases unmatched to any gene: 4. The CDR3 bases are TGCGCCAGCAGCTTGGCTAGCGGGGAAAGCTCCTACGAGCAGTACTTC. It codes for CASSLASGESSYEQYF.

The chain joins TRBV5-1 to TRBJ2-7; 9 nucleotides align to TRBD1. This CDR3 spans 14 amino acids. Germline CDR1 and CDR2: SGHRS and YFSETQ. J was trimmed by 7 bases and V by 4 bases; bases with no gene match: 9. CDR3 in DNA: TGCGCCAGCAGCGGCGACAGGGGGACGGGTGAGCAGTACTTC. Translating gives CASSGDRGTGEQYF.

The rearrangement joins TRBV5-1 to TRBJ2-7; TRBD1 matches 7 bases. In germline, CDR1 is SGHRS, CDR2 YFSETQ. After removal of 2 bases from V and 6 bases from J, the junction contained 2 bases not matched to a gene. This CDR3 contains 12 residues. CDR3 in amino acids: CASSFTGVEQYV. The CDR3 DNA follows: TGCGCCAGCAGCTTTACAGGGGTCGAGCAGTACGTC.

The chain employs TRBV5-1 and TRBJ2-5; TRBD2 might be the D (6 bases). Trimming took off 2 bases at V and 4 bases at J, with 12 bases between the two ends. This CDR3 region has 14 residues. Germline assignment: CDR1 SGHRS and CDR2 YFSETQ. CDR3: CASSLGGPGETQYF. DNA for the CDR3: TGCGCCAGCAGCTTAGGAGGGCCCGGAGAGACCCAGTACTTC. Variable domain in full (rest from reference TRBV5-1 and TRBJ2-5): KAGVTQTPRYLIKTRGQQVTLSCSPISGHRSVSWYQQTPGQGLQFLFEYFSETQRNKGNFPGRFSGRQFSNSRSEMNVSTLELGDSALYLCASSLGGPGETQYFGPGTRLLVL.

The count of this clone is one. The chain has TRBV27 and TRBJ2-5, with 12 bases aligning to TRBD2. The V gene end was trimmed by 0 bases and the J gene end by 2 bases; junction bases not matched to a gene: 7. The CDR3 is 18 amino acids. Germline V gene lookup returns CDR1 MNHEY and CDR2 SMNVEV (reference sequence). For the CDR3, the DNA is TGTGCCAGCAGTTTATCTAGACTAGCGGGAGACGAACAAGAGACCCAGTACTTC. Translating it yields CASSLSRLAGDEQETQYF.

The chain carries TRBV11-3 and TRBJ1-1; 10 positions match TRBD1. The CDR3 sequence is 14 residues long. CDR1 and CDR2 (germline): SGHNT, YENEEA. The V segment lost 3 bases and the J segment 5 bases; nucleotides outside the gene matches: 3. The DNA for the CDR3 is TGTGCCAGCAGCTTGGGACAGGGGAGAACTGAAGCTTTCTTT. It encodes CASSLGQGRTEAFF.

The chain employs TRBV18 and TRBJ2-7; D may be TRBD1 (6 bases). In germline, CDR1 is KGHSH, CDR2 LQKENI. Trimming took off 5 bases at V and 7 bases at J, with 15 bases between the two ends. The CDR3 loop spans 13 amino acids. CDR3: CASSIQGQREQYF. Written as DNA, the CDR3 is TGTGCCAGCTCAATACAGGGACAACGGGAGCAGTACTTC.

This clone has a single count. J is TRBJ1-4 and V is TRBV18, with D unresolved. V was cut by 3 bases and J by 5 bases, with 10 bases left in between. Per the germline V gene, CDR1 is KGHSH and CDR2 is LQKENI. This CDR3 region has 14 residues. CDR3: CASSPARLNEKLFF. The CDR3 coding sequence is TGTGCCAGCTCACCGGCCAGACTGAATGAAAAACTGTTTTTT.

This chain links TRBV5-6 with TRBJ1-1; D may be TRBD1 (5 bases). The CDR3 is 15 amino acids. Trimming took off 1 base at V and 1 base at J, with 11 bases between the two ends. The V gene's germline CDR1 is SGHDT and CDR2 YYEEEE. As DNA, the CDR3 is TGTGCCAGCAGCTTGCAAGGGGTGAGGAACACTGAAGCTTTCTTT. Protein product: CASSLQGVRNTEAFF.

This clone was counted a single time. V is TRBV5-1 and J is TRBJ1-1, with 9 bases matching TRBD1. The CDR3 is 15 amino acids. CDR1 and CDR2 (germline): SGHRS, YFSETQ. Germline trimming cut 0 bases from V and 5 bases from J; bases unmatched to any gene: 5. The CDR3 spells CASSLGTGESTEAFF. In DNA form, the CDR3 reads TGCGCCAGCAGCTTGGGGACAGGGGAGAGTACTGAAGCTTTCTTT.

This clone showed up just once. Sequence at one end of the junction differs from germline and may be a read error. The chain is built from TRBV11-2 and TRBJ2-2, with 7 bases matching TRBD2. The CDR3 length is 12 residues. Germline V CDR1 and CDR2: SGHAT, FQNNGV. DNA of the CDR3: TGTGCCAGCAGCCACCTCGGGGGGTACTCAATTTTT. It yields the protein CASSHLGGYSIF.

The chain's CDR3 is CASSLGASGLTDTQYF. Written as DNA, the CDR3 is TGTGCCAGCAGCTTAGGGGCTAGCGGACTCACAGATACGCAGTATTTT. This chain joins TRBV11-2 and TRBJ2-3, with 7 bases matching TRBD2. V dropped 1 base and J dropped 2; count of bases not matched to a gene: 6. This CDR3 is 16 amino acids long. Germline V CDR1 and CDR2: SGHAT, FQNNGV.

The rearrangement uses TRBV2 and TRBJ1-2; TRBD1 is a possible D gene (6 bases). Germline V gene lookup returns CDR1 SNHLY and CDR2 FYNNEI. The CDR3 has 13 residues. Trimming cost V 6 bases and J 3 bases, with 11 bases left between them. CDR3 sequence (DNA): TGTGCCAGCAGAAAAGGGGGTGACTATGGCTACACCTTC. Its translation: CASRKGGDYGYTF.

The CDR3 DNA sequence: TGTGCCTGGACTAACGAACAGGGTAATAATTCACCCCTCCACTTT. Its protein is CAWTNEQGNNSPLHF. The gene calls are TRBV30 and TRBJ1-6, with a tentative D call TRBD1 (6 bases). The germline V gene encodes CDR1 GTSNPN and CDR2 SVGIG (reference sequence). Trimming pared 4 bases from V and 5 bases from J, leaving 15 bases between. The CDR3 totals 15 residues.